A single sample is the source of the 12 T cell receptor beta chains below, sequenced in a study of cytomegalovirus exposure and HLA in healthy donors. The assay was immunoSEQ multiplex PCR, and TCRdb's table has in-frame clones only and misses some. Here the sample spans about 200,000 clones, approximately 82% being singletons. The sequenced sample was PBMCs. The receptors were gathered from a woman aged 25 to 39 in good health and CMV-seropositive.

The rearrangement uses TRBV7-3 and TRBJ2-4; 10 bases are shared with TRBD2. Germline CDR1 and CDR2: SGHTA and FQGTGA. This CDR3 spans 15 amino acids. The ends lost 3 bases at V and 6 bases at J; junction bases unmatched: 5. Here the CDR3 reads CASSLSGRASNIQYF. The CDR3 DNA sequence: TGTGCCAGCAGCTTGAGCGGGAGGGCCTCAAACATTCAGTACTTC.

With regard to this clone: The junction differs from germline at one of its ends, possibly a read error. J is TRBJ2-5 and V is TRBV6-5; 13 nucleotides match TRBD2. Per the germline V gene, CDR1 is MNHEY and CDR2 is SVGAGI. The CDR3 is 15 residues long. Here the CDR3 reads CAGSYLTSGRETQYF. The CDR3 nucleotides are TGTGCCGGCAGTTACCTGACTAGCGGGAGGGAGACCCAGTACTTC.

V and J are TRBV29-1 and TRBJ2-7; TRBD2 aligns across 9 bases. CDR3 length: 15 residues. V lost 6 bases to trimming and J lost 0 bases; unmatched junction nucleotides: 9. Germline V gives CDR1 SQVTM, CDR2 ANQGSEA. The CDR3 DNA sequence: TGCAGCGTCGGGAGACTAGCGGTTAGCTCCTACGAGCAGTACTTC. It yields the protein CSVGRLAVSSYEQYF.

This chain connects TRBV28 to TRBJ2-1; 9 nucleotides match TRBD2. The CDR3 spans 16 residues. J lost 7 bases, V lost 4 bases, and 11 bases had no gene match. Germline loops: CDR1 MDHEN, CDR2 SYDVKM. DNA of the CDR3: TGTGCCAGCAGTTACTCTTCTAGCGGGATCTGGAATGAGCAGTTCTTC. Its translation: CASSYSSSGIWNEQFF.

The V and J genes are TRBV27 and TRBJ1-1; D perhaps matches TRBD1 (5 bases). CDR3 length: 14 residues. Trimming cost V 7 bases and J 0 bases, with 12 bases left between them. CDR1 is MNHEY and CDR2 is SMNVEV in the germline V gene (reference sequence). The CDR3 spells CASNADSLNTEAFF. For the CDR3, the DNA is TGTGCCAGCAATGCCGACAGCCTGAACACTGAAGCTTTCTTT.

The J gene is TRBJ2-7, the V gene TRBV5-1, with 8 bases matching TRBD2. This CDR3 region has 12 residues. V lost 1 base to trimming and J lost 7 bases; unmatched junction nucleotides: 1. The germline gives CDR1 SGHRS, CDR2 YFSETQ. CDR3 in amino acids: CASSLREGEQYF. The CDR3 DNA sequence: TGCGCCAGCAGCTTGCGGGAGGGGGAGCAGTACTTC.

The chain uses TRBV28 and TRBJ2-2; D not resolved. Trimming removed 8 bases at V and 0 bases at J, with 7 bases between. The CDR3 consists of 13 residues. Germline CDR1 MDHEN, CDR2 SYDVKM. The CDR3 region is CASQLPNTGELFF. CDR3 nucleotides: TGTGCCAGCCAACTCCCGAACACCGGGGAGCTGTTTTTT.

J is TRBJ1-1 and V is TRBV28; 8 nucleotides agree with TRBD1. Trimming cost V 7 bases and J 4 bases; bases outside gene matches: 5. Germline V gives CDR1 MDHEN, CDR2 SYDVKM. This CDR3 has 13 amino acids. In DNA form, the CDR3 reads TGTGCCAGCACCCAAGGACAGGGCACTGAAGCTTTCTTT. This translates into CASTQGQGTEAFF.

J is TRBJ2-5 and V is TRBV11-2, with 9 nucleotides matching TRBD2. The CDR3 spans 13 residues. Germline-derived CDR1 and CDR2 are SGHAT and FQNNGV. Unmatched junction bases numbered 5, after V lost 5 bases and J lost 7 bases. CDR3 amino acids: CASSTPLAGTQYF. CDR3 bases: TGTGCCAGCAGCACTCCACTAGCGGGGACCCAGTACTTC.

The genes are TRBV6-5 and TRBJ2-7; the match to TRBD2 covers 8 bases. The CDR3 runs 14 residues. The germline gives CDR1 MNHEY, CDR2 SVGAGI. Trimming removed 4 bases from V and 3 bases from J; junction bases left unmatched: 5. CDR3 loop: CASSLGLANYEQYF. The CDR3, as DNA: TGTGCCAGCAGTTTAGGACTAGCAAACTACGAGCAGTACTTC.

The table lists this clone with a few counts. The rearrangement joins TRBV7-8 to TRBJ1-5; TRBD1 matches 7 bases. J lost 6 bases, V lost 0 bases, and 5 bases had no gene match. This CDR3 has 15 residues. In germline, CDR1 is SGHVS, CDR2 FQNEAQ. The CDR3, as DNA: TGTGCCAGCAGCTTAGCAGGGACAGTCGGTCAGCCCCAGCATTTT. Encoded protein: CASSLAGTVGQPQHF.

The rearrangement joins TRBV6-1 to TRBJ2-7; 9 bases agree with TRBD1. Trimming at V came to 6 bases and at J to 2 bases, leaving 11 bases not matched to a gene. This CDR3 is built from 16 residues. Germline-derived CDR1 and CDR2 are MNHNS and SASEGT. The CDR3 sequence: CASRERQGELPYEQYF. In nucleotides, the CDR3 is TGTGCCAGCAGGGAACGACAGGGGGAACTACCCTACGAGCAGTACTTC.